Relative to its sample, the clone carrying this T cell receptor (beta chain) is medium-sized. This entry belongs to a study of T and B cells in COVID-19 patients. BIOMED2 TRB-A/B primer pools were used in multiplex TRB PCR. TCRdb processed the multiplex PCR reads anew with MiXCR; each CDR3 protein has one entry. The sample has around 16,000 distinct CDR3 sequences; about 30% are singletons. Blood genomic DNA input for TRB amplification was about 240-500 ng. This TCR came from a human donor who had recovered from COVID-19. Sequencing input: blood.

The CDR3 region has the DNA TGTGCCAGCAGTTATGAGGACAGGGGGTTGTGGTACTTC. It translates to CASSYEDRGLWYF. The gene calls are TRBV6-5 and TRBJ2-7; TRBD1 matches 10 bases. The CDR3 length is 13 residues. Germline V gene data show CDR1 as MNHEY and CDR2 as SVGAGI. Unmatched junction bases numbered 8, after V lost 3 bases and J lost 12 bases.